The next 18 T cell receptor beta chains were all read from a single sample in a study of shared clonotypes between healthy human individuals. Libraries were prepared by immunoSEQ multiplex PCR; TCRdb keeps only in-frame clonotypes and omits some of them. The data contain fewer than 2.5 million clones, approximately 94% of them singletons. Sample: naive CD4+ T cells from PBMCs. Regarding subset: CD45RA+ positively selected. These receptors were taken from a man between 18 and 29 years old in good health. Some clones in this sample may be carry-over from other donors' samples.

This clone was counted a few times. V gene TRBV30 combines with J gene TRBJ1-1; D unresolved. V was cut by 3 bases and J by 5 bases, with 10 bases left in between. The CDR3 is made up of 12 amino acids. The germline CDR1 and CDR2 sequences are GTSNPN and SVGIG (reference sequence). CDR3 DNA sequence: TGTGCCTGGAGCACGCCGGTTACTGAAGCTTTCTTT. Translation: CAWSTPVTEAFF. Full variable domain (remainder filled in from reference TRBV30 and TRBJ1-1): SQTIHQWPATLVQPVGSPLSLECTVEGTSNPNLYWYRQAAGRGLQLLFYSVGIGQISSEVPQNLSASRPQDRQFILSSKKLLLSDSGFYLCAWSTPVTEAFFGQGTRLTVV.

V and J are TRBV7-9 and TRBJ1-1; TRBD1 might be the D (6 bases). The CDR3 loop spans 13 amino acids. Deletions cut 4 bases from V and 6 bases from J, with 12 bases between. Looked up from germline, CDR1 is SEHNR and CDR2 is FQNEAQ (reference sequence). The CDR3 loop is CASSSGVTAEAFF. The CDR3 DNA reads TGTGCCAGCAGCTCAGGGGTTACCGCTGAAGCTTTCTTT.

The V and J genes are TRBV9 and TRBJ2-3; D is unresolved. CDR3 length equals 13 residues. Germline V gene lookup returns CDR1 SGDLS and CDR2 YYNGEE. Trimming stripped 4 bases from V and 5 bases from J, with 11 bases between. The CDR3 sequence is CASSPGPLDTQYF. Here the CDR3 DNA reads TGTGCCAGCAGCCCCGGACCGTTAGATACGCAGTATTTT.

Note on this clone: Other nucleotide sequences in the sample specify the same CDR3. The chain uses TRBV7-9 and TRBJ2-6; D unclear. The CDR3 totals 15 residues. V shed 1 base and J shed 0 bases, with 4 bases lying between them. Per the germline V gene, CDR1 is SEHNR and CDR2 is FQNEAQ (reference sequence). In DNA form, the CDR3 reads TGTGCCAGCAGCTTAGTCAGCTCTGGGGCCAACGTCCTGACTTTC. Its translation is CASSLVSSGANVLTF.

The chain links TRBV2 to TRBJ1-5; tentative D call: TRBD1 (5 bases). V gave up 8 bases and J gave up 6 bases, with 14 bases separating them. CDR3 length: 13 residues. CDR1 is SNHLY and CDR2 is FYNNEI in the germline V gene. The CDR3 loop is CASLGDRLQPQHF. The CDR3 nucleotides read TGTGCCAGCCTGGGGGACCGTCTTCAGCCCCAGCATTTT.

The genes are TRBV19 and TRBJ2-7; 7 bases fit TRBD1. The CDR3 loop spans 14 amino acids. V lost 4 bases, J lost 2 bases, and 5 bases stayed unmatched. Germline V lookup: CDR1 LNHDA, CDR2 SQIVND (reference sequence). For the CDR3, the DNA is TGTGCCAGTAGTAAACGACAGGGACCCTACGAGCAGTACTTC. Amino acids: CASSKRQGPYEQYF.

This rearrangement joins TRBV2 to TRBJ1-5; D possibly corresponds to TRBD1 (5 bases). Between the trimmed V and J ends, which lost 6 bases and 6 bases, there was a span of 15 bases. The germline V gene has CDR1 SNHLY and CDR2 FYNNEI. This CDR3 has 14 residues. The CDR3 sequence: CASSAGPWGQPQHF. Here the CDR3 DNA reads TGTGCCAGCAGCGCGGGACCCTGGGGTCAGCCCCAGCATTTT. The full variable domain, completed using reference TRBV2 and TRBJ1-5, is EPEVTQTPSHQVTQMGQEVILRCVPISNHLYFYWYRQILGQKVEFLVSFYNNEISEKSEIFDDQFSVERPDGSNFTLKIRSTKLEDSAMYFCASSAGPWGQPQHFGDGTRLSIL.

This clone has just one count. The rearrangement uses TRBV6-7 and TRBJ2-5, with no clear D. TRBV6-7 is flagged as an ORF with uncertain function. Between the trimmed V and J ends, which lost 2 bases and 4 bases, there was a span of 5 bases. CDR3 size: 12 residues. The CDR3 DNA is TGTGCCAGCAGTTACACCGGAGAGACCCAGTACTTC. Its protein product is CASSYTGETQYF.

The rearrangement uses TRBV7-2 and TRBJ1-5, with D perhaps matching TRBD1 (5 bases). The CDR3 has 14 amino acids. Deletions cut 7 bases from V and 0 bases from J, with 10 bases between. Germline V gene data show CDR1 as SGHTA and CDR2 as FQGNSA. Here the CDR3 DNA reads TGTGCCAGCACCCGGGGGGGTAGCAATCAGCCCCAGCATTTT. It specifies CASTRGGSNQPQHF.

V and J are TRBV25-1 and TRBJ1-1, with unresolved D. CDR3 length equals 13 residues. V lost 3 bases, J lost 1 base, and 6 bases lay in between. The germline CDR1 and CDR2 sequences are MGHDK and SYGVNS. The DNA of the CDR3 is TGTGCCAGCAGTGAGCGGGCGAACACTGAAGCTTTCTTT. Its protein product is CASSERANTEAFF.

CDR3 amino acids: CASSLGNGGRGYTF. In nucleotides, the CDR3 is TGTGCCAGCAGCTTGGGTAATGGGGGCCGGGGCTACACCTTC. The chain carries TRBV5-6 and TRBJ1-2; D may be TRBD1 (6 bases). The ends were cut back, 0 bases at V and 8 bases at J, with 14 bases in the middle. The CDR3 spans 14 residues. Germline-derived CDR1 and CDR2 are SGHDT and YYEEEE. Variable domain in full (rest from reference TRBV5-6 and TRBJ1-2): DAGVTQSPTHLIKTRGQQVTLRCSPKSGHDTVSWYQQALGQGPQFIFQYYEEEERQRGNFPDRFSGHQFPNYSSELNVNALLLGDSALYLCASSLGNGGRGYTFGSGTRLTVV.

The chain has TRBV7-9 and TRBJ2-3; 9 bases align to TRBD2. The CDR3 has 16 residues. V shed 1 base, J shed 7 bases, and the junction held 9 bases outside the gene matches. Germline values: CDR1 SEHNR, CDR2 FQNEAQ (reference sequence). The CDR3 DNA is TGTGCCAGCAGCTTAGATGGTAGCGGGAGTGTGAATACGCAGTATTTT. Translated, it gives CASSLDGSGSVNTQYF.

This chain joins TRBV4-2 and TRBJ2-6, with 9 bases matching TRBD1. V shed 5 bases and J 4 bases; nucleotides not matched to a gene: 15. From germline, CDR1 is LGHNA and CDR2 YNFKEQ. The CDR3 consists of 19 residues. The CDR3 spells CASSSSQDRGLLGANVLTF. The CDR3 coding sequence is TGTGCCAGCAGCTCAAGCCAGGACAGGGGACTGTTGGGGGCCAACGTCCTGACTTTC.

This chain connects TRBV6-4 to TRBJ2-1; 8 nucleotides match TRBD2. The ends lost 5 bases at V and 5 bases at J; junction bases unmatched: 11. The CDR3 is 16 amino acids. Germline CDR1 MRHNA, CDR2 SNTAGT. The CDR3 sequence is CASSTIRTSSHNEQFF. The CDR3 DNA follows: TGTGCCAGCAGTACCATACGGACTAGCAGCCACAATGAGCAGTTCTTC.

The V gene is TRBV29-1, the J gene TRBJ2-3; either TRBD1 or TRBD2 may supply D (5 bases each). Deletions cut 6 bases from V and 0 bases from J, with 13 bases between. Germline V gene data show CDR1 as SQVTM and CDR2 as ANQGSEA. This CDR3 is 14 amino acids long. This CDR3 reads CSVPGRISTDTQYF. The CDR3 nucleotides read TGCAGCGTCCCGGGACGGATAAGCACAGATACGCAGTATTTT.

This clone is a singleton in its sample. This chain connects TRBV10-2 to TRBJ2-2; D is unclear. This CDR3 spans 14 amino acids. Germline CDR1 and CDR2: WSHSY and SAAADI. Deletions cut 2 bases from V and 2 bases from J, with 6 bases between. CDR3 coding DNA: TGCGCCAGCAGTGAGGTCCAAAACACCGGGGAGCTGTTTTTT. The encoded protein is CASSEVQNTGELFF.

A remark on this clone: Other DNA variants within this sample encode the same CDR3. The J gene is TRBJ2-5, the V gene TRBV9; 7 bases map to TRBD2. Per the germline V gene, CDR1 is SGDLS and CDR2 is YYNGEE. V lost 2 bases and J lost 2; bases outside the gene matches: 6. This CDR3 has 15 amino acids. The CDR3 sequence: CASSVRGGSQETQYF. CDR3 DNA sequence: TGTGCCAGCAGCGTGCGCGGGGGTAGTCAAGAGACCCAGTACTTC.

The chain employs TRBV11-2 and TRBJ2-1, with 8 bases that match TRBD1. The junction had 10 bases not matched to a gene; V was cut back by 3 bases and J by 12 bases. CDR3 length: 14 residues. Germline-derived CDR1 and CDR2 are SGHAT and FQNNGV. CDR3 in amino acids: CASSLTPGTGGQFF. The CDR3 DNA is TGTGCCAGCAGCTTGACCCCCGGGACAGGCGGGCAGTTCTTC.